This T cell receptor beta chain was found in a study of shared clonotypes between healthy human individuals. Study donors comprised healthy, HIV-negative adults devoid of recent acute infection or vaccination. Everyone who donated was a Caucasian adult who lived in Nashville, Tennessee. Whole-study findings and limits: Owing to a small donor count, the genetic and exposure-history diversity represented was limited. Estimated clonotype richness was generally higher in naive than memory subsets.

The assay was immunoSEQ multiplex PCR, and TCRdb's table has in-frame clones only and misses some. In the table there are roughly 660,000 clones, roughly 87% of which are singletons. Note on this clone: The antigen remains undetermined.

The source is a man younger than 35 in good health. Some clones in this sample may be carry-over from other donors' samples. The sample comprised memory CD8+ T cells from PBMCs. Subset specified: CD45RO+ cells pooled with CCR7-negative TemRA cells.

The CDR3 nucleotides are TGTGCCAGCAGCCCTCCCCGGACAGGGGCCGAGCAGTACTTC. This translates into CASSPPRTGAEQYF. The genes are TRBV9 and TRBJ2-7, with TRBD1 matching over 9 bases. Looked up from germline, CDR1 is SGDLS and CDR2 is YYNGEE. The CDR3 contains 14 residues. V shed 4 bases and J 6 bases; nucleotides not matched to a gene: 8.